This T cell receptor beta chain was obtained from a study of blood T cell repertoires in COVID-19. Sequencing used immunoSEQ multiplex PCR; TCRdb keeps in-frame clones, though not all of them. The table lists some 260,000 clones, about 86% of them singletons. Germline V CDR1 and CDR2: SEHNR, FQNEAQ (reference sequence). Between the trimmed V and J ends, which lost 5 bases and 3 bases, there was a span of 16 bases. The CDR3 is made up of 15 amino acids. This clonotype originated in a man at least 80 years old with acute or convalescent COVID-19. The chain combines TRBV7-9 with TRBJ1-1; unclear D gene. What was sequenced was peripheral blood. The CDR3 DNA follows: TGTGCCAGCAGCCTGCCCCCCCCGCGCGACACTGAAGCTTTCTTT. Translated, it gives CASSLPPPRDTEAFF. Using reference TRBV7-9 and TRBJ1-1 for the parts outside the CDR3, the full variable domain is DTGVSQNPRHKITKRGQNVTFRCDPISEHNRLYWYRQTLGQGPEFLTYFQNEAQLEKSRLLSDRFSAERPKGSFSTLEIQRTEQGDSAMYLCASSLPPPRDTEAFFGQGTRLTVV.